This entry features one T cell receptor (beta chain) sequence. Antigen: not known. The data belong to a study of OX40 agonist ivuxolimab in advanced cancers. As for the study in general: Each dose-escalation patient presented with hepatocellular carcinoma, melanoma, renal cell or head and neck cancer. Three patients had partial responses: one hepatocellular carcinoma, two cutaneous melanoma.

Germline V lookup: CDR1 MNHNS, CDR2 SASEGT. CDR3 length: 15 amino acids. V was pared by 8 bases and J by 1 base, with 17 bases between. Study outcomes and limitations: Relative to CD4+ cells, CD8+ T cells on average had more expanded clones. At doses 0.1 to 3.0 mg/kg, CD4+ and CD8+ clones expanded.

TCRdb's table, derived via immunoSEQ multiplex PCR, lists solely in-frame clones and lacks some. The sample records 55,000 to 60,000 clones, over 80% being singletons. The V and J genes are TRBV6-1 and TRBJ1-2; TRBD1 might be the D (5 bases). The source material was CD4+ or CD8+ T cells sorted from blood, sampled in a trial of the OX40 agonist ivuxolimab. The receptor's source is an adult with an advanced solid tumor such as melanoma, head and neck, liver or kidney cancer. CDR3 region: CASSPGGAHNYGYTF. Written as DNA, the CDR3 is TGTGCCAGCTCCCCTGGAGGGGCTCATAACTATGGCTACACCTTC.